Following are 4 T cell receptor beta chains from one sample sequenced in a study of blood T cells in healthy people across ages. The use of a sample-barcoded 5' primer and a J-beta primer mix characterized a second PCR of about 7 to 12 cycles. MiXCR, applied by TCRdb to the 5' RACE reads, yields one record per CDR3 protein. The repertoire consists of around 1,900,000 distinct CDR3 sequences, with 35% to 50% occurring once and the leading ten covering approximately 22%. The sequencing sample was made of blood. Source of these receptors: a human donor in good health.

CDR3 DNA sequence: TGTGCCAGCAGTTTCACTGGCCATGAGCAGTTCTTC. It is translated as CASSFTGHEQFF. The chain joins TRBV12-3 or TRBV12-4 to TRBJ2-1; D gene ambiguous. The V and J ends lost 3 bases and 8 bases respectively, with 8 bases between them. The CDR3 is 12 amino acids.

This clonotype has just a few counts. The V call is TRBV4-2, the J call TRBJ2-3, with a tentative D call TRBD2 (5 bases). Trimming shortened V by 1 base and J by 1 base, and 12 bases separated the two germline ends. The CDR3 covers 16 residues. Germline V gives CDR1 LGHNA, CDR2 YNFKEQ. The CDR3 coding sequence is TGTGCCAGCAGCCAAGGGCTAGCCGACGGCACAGATACGCAGTATTTT. Encoded protein: CASSQGLADGTDTQYF.

This clonotype appeared a single time. The J gene is TRBJ1-6, the V gene TRBV10-3; 7 positions match TRBD1. This CDR3 spans 14 amino acids. Trimming cost V 11 bases and J 5 bases; bases outside gene matches: 9. Germline V lookup: CDR1 ENHRY, CDR2 SYGVKD. As DNA, the CDR3 is TGTGCCTCTGGGCCCGGGACAGATAATTCACCCCTCCACTTT. As protein: CASGPGTDNSPLHF.

The chain recombines TRBV7-8 with TRBJ1-1; tentative D call: TRBD1 (6 bases). The V gene's germline CDR1 is SGHVS and CDR2 FQNEAQ. This CDR3 is built from 15 residues. The V end lost 2 bases, the J end lost 1 base, and 11 bases lay between the germline ends. CDR3 sequence: CASSLIPGENTEAFF. The CDR3 DNA reads TGTGCCAGCAGCTTAATCCCAGGGGAGAACACTGAAGCTTTCTTT.